This T cell receptor beta chain stems from a study of T cell clusters in autoimmune cytopenias. The CDR3 sequence is 15 residues long. From germline, CDR1 is SGHNT and CDR2 YYREEE (reference sequence). Multiplex touch-down PCR amplified TRB using TRB-A and TRB-B pools in one tube. TCRdb derives one entry per CDR3 protein from the multiplex PCR reads, leaving out DNA. This sample's table has 2,000 to 2,500 distinct CDR3 sequences. TRB amplification used roughly 250 ng of peripheral blood genomic DNA. Separately, the same data were catalogued under a study of T cell repertoires in aging, cancer and after chemotherapy.

The sequence derives from a human donor with an autoimmune cytopenia or autoimmune hepatitis (not recorded which). Sequenced material: peripheral blood. The chain couples TRBV5-4 to TRBJ1-2; the TRBD1 assignment by TCRdb is unverifiable without DNA. CDR3 in amino acids: CASSEGATPHYGYTF.